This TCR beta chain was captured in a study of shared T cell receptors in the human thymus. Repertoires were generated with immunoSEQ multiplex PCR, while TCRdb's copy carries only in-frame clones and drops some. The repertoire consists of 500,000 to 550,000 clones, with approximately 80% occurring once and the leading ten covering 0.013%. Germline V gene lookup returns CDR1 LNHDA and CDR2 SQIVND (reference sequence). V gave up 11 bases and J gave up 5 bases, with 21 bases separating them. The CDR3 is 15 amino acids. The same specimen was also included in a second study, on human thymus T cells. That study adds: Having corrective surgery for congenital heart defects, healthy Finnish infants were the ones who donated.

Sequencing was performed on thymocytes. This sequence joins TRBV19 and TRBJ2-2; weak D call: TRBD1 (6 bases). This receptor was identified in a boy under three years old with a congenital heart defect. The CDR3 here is CASQGNRDVTGELFF. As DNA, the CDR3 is TGTGCCTCCCAGGGGAACAGGGATGTTACCGGGGAGCTGTTTTTT.